The 26 T cell receptor beta chains below all came from one sample that was sequenced in a study of blood T cell repertoires in COVID-19. Produced via immunoSEQ multiplex PCR; TCRdb's table is partial and in-frame only. The sample has more than 200,000 clones, roughly 82% seen once. Sequenced sample: peripheral blood. The receptors derive from a woman older than 75 with active or convalescent COVID-19.

The chain carries TRBV19 and TRBJ1-3, with a weak D call TRBD1 (5 bases). From germline, CDR1 is LNHDA and CDR2 SQIVND (reference sequence). V was shortened by 5 bases and J by 0 bases, with 11 bases between the two germline ends. The CDR3 totals 15 residues. The CDR3 coding sequence is TGTGCCAGTAGTCAGACAGACTTCTCTGGAAACACCATATATTTT. It codes for CASSQTDFSGNTIYF. The full variable domain, in which reference TRBV19 and TRBJ1-3 provide the parts outside the CDR3, is DGGITQSPKYLFRKEGQNVTLSCEQNLNHDAMYWYRQDPGQGLRLIYYSQIVNDFQKGDIAEGYSVSREKKESFPLTVTSAQKNPTAFYLCASSQTDFSGNTIYFGEGSWLTVV.

The chain links TRBV20-1 to TRBJ1-1; tentative D call: TRBD1 (5 bases). CDR1 and CDR2 from the germline V gene are DFQATT and SNEGSKA (reference sequence). This CDR3 contains 10 residues. The CDR3 spells CRPGYTEAFF. The CDR3 bases are TGCAGGCCAGGGTACACTGAAGCTTTCTTT.

This chain links TRBV2 with TRBJ2-1; 11 nucleotides align to TRBD2. CDR1 is SNHLY and CDR2 is FYNNEI in the germline V gene. Trimming took 6 bases from V and 8 from J; bases not matched to a gene: 12. CDR3 length: 16 amino acids. The CDR3 DNA follows: TGTGCCAGCAGCGAGGGACTAGCGGCCGGCGGGGATGAGCAGTTCTTC. It specifies CASSEGLAAGGDEQFF.

This clone was observed a handful of times. V usage is TRBV6-4 and J usage is TRBJ2-1, with D possibly TRBD2 on 5 matching bases. Trimming cost V 2 bases and J 7 bases, with 12 bases left between them. The CDR3 is made up of 14 amino acids. In germline, CDR1 is MRHNA, CDR2 SNTAGT. The CDR3 sequence is CASSDPGFRNEQFF. The CDR3 nucleotides are TGTGCCAGCAGTGACCCGGGATTTAGGAATGAGCAGTTCTTC.

This rearrangement joins TRBV5-4 to TRBJ2-1; 12 nucleotides match TRBD2. The length of the CDR3 is 18 residues. V dropped 3 bases and J dropped 3; count of bases not matched to a gene: 10. Germline CDR1 and CDR2: SGHNT and YYREEE (reference sequence). The CDR3 protein is CASSSLAGGGTVYNEQFF. Written as DNA, the CDR3 is TGTGCCAGCAGCTCCCTAGCGGGAGGGGGGACTGTCTACAATGAGCAGTTCTTC.

The rearrangement uses TRBV5-1 and TRBJ1-4, with D unresolved. V lost 4 bases, J lost 8 bases, and 21 bases lay in between. Germline assignment: CDR1 SGHRS and CDR2 YFSETQ. The CDR3 covers 16 residues. The CDR3 reads CASSVVPGSGREKLFF. In DNA, the CDR3 is TGCGCCAGCAGCGTCGTACCGGGATCCGGAAGGGAAAAACTGTTTTTT.

This clone was seen a handful of times. This rearrangement joins TRBV6-7 to TRBJ1-1; maybe TRBD1 (6 bases). TRBV6-7 is an ORF; its function is uncertain. The CDR3 totals 15 residues. Trimming cost V 1 base and J 1 base, with 10 bases left between them. The CDR3 bases are TGTGCCAGCAGTTACTTACAGGGACAGAACACTGAAGCTTTCTTT. It translates to CASSYLQGQNTEAFF.

The rearrangement links TRBV19 to TRBJ1-2, with D unclear. Looked up from germline, CDR1 is LNHDA and CDR2 is SQIVND (reference sequence). The CDR3 has 13 residues. V lost 5 bases, J lost 4 bases, and 11 bases lay in between. The CDR3 DNA sequence: TGTGCCAGTAGTTCGGCTGGGAGCTATGGCTACACCTTC. Encoded protein: CASSSAGSYGYTF.

This clone was counted a single time. CDR3 in DNA: TGTGCCAGCAGCCATCCCTCCCTAGCGGGGGGGCCGAATGAGCAGTTCTTC. This encodes CASSHPSLAGGPNEQFF. The chain uses TRBV4-2 and TRBJ2-1; 12 bases match TRBD2. Germline CDR1 LGHNA, CDR2 YNFKEQ. The V gene end was trimmed by 3 bases and the J gene end by 7 bases; junction bases not matched to a gene: 10. The CDR3 is made up of 17 amino acids.

This chain links TRBV28 with TRBJ2-7, with 13 bases that match TRBD2. The V gene end was trimmed by 2 bases and the J gene end by 3 bases; junction bases not matched to a gene: 13. Germline V gene data show CDR1 as MDHEN and CDR2 as SYDVKM. The CDR3 totals 19 residues. CDR3 nucleotides: TGTGCCAGCAGTTTAAGGGGACTAGCGGGACGCTATGGGGACTACGAGCAGTACTTC. This codes for CASSLRGLAGRYGDYEQYF.

The chain links TRBV5-1 to TRBJ1-2, with 12 bases that match TRBD1. The CDR3 runs 14 residues. The germline CDR1 and CDR2 sequences are SGHRS and YFSETQ. The V gene end was trimmed by 4 bases and the J gene end by 12 bases; junction bases not matched to a gene: 10. The CDR3 DNA is TGCGCCAGCAGCGAAGGGACAGGGGGCTCTGACGACACCTTC. Amino acid sequence: CASSEGTGGSDDTF.

Here the CDR3 reads CASSLRQGGTAGELFF. The CDR3 DNA is TGTGCCAGCAGCCTCAGACAGGGTGGTACGGCCGGGGAGCTGTTTTTT. The chain recombines TRBV6-2 or TRBV6-3 with TRBJ2-2, with 7 bases that match TRBD1. This CDR3 is 16 amino acids long. The germline V gene encodes CDR1 MNHEY and CDR2 SVGEGT. With V trimmed by 6 bases and J by 6 bases, 13 bases remained unmatched.

The V gene is TRBV2, the J gene TRBJ2-2; 7 nucleotides agree with TRBD2. CDR3 length: 15 amino acids. V shed 4 bases, J shed 4 bases, and the junction held 6 bases outside the gene matches. Germline assignment: CDR1 SNHLY and CDR2 FYNNEI. For the CDR3, the DNA is TGTGCCAGCAGTGGGCCCAGCGGGATCACCGGGGAGCTGTTTTTT. It is translated as CASSGPSGITGELFF.

V gene TRBV28 combines with J gene TRBJ1-1, with D maybe TRBD1 (5 bases). CDR3 length: 16 amino acids. The germline gives CDR1 MDHEN, CDR2 SYDVKM. V was cut by 3 bases and J by 5 bases, with 19 bases left in between. The CDR3 DNA sequence: TGTGCCAGCAGTTTTAGGGGTGCCTATGGGTCTACTGAAGCTTTCTTT. Translating it yields CASSFRGAYGSTEAFF.

V is TRBV29-1 and J is TRBJ2-5; 10 bases fit TRBD1. The CDR3 totals 13 residues. Germline V CDR1 and CDR2: SQVTM, ANQGSEA. V gave up 8 bases and J gave up 3 bases; unmatched junction bases: 6. CDR3 DNA sequence: TGCAGCCATCTGACAGGGGGCAAAGAGACCCAGTACTTC. It codes for CSHLTGGKETQYF.

The V gene is TRBV4-2, the J gene TRBJ1-1; D is possibly TRBD1 (5 bases). This CDR3 comprises 17 residues. The germline gives CDR1 LGHNA, CDR2 YNFKEQ. Trimming pared 1 base from V and 2 bases from J, leaving 17 bases between. CDR3 sequence reads: CASSQGRVLTDNTEAFF. For the CDR3, the DNA is TGTGCCAGCAGCCAAGGACGGGTTTTGACAGACAACACTGAAGCTTTCTTT.

This clone showed up just a few times. This chain connects TRBV5-6 to TRBJ1-2, with D uncertain. Germline V gene data show CDR1 as SGHDT and CDR2 as YYEEEE. The CDR3 totals 14 residues. V was clipped by 1 base and J by 4 bases, with 11 bases between them. CDR3 sequence reads: CASSLRSGVYGYTF. CDR3 sequence (DNA): TGTGCCAGCAGCTTGCGCTCGGGAGTCTATGGCTACACCTTC.

This chain connects TRBV28 to TRBJ2-3; 12 bases align to TRBD2. The CDR3 is 17 residues long. The germline gives CDR1 MDHEN, CDR2 SYDVKM. Unmatched junction bases numbered 8, after V lost 5 bases and J lost 2 bases. The CDR3 sequence: CASSMPGTSGYTDTQYF. Here the CDR3 DNA reads TGTGCCAGCAGTATGCCGGGGACTAGCGGGTACACAGATACGCAGTATTTT. Complete variable domain (other parts from reference TRBV28 and TRBJ2-3): DVKVTQSSRYLVKRTGEKVFLECVQDMDHENMFWYRQDPGLGLRLIYFSYDVKMKEKGDIPEGYSVSREKKERFSLILESASTNQTSMYLCASSMPGTSGYTDTQYFGPGTRLTVL.

This chain joins TRBV6-4 and TRBJ1-2; 7 nucleotides line up with TRBD1. V was pared by 2 bases and J by 3 bases, with 15 bases of the junction left unmatched. This CDR3 comprises 18 residues. The germline gives CDR1 MRHNA, CDR2 SNTAGT. CDR3 residues: CASSDLCWVGRGDYGYTF. Written as DNA, the CDR3 is TGTGCCAGCAGTGACCTCTGCTGGGTGGGCAGGGGGGACTATGGCTACACCTTC.

With respect to this clone: Other DNA variants within this sample encode the same CDR3. The genes are TRBV28 and TRBJ1-6; unclear D gene. The germline V gene has CDR1 MDHEN and CDR2 SYDVKM. The CDR3 length is 11 residues. V was clipped by 6 bases and J by 7 bases, with 4 bases between them. The CDR3 sequence: CASSGNSPLHF. The DNA for the CDR3 is TGTGCCAGCAGCGGGAATTCACCCCTCCACTTT.

The genes are TRBV12-5 and TRBJ1-4, with D unresolved. V lost 6 bases, J lost 0 bases, and 20 bases lay in between. The germline V gene encodes CDR1 LGHNT and CDR2 FRNRAP. The length of the CDR3 is 18 residues. This CDR3 is CASGPREAAFATNEKLFF. Written as DNA, the CDR3 is TGTGCTAGTGGGCCGCGTGAGGCAGCATTTGCAACTAATGAAAAACTGTTTTTT.

CDR3 region: CASSLLPGENTEAFF. The CDR3 region has the DNA TGCGCCAGCAGCCTCCTCCCAGGGGAGAACACTGAAGCTTTCTTT. The chain uses TRBV4-1 and TRBJ1-1, with a possible D match to TRBD1 (6 bases). This CDR3 has 15 amino acids. Germline CDR1 is MGHRA and CDR2 is YSYEKL. V lost 4 bases to trimming and J lost 1 base, with 13 bases between them.

This chain joins TRBV6-1 and TRBJ1-1; 8 bases match TRBD1. The V gene's germline CDR1 is MNHNS and CDR2 SASEGT. V shed 4 bases and J 5 bases; nucleotides not matched to a gene: 15. The length of the CDR3 is 17 residues. The CDR3: CASSGSQGAFVGTEAFF. CDR3 bases: TGTGCCAGCAGTGGGTCCCAGGGGGCCTTCGTGGGAACTGAAGCTTTCTTT.

This clone was observed a few times. Written as DNA, the CDR3 is TGCGCCAGCAGCCAAGACTCGGCCAGGGCCTATGGCTACACCTTC. Its translation: CASSQDSARAYGYTF. J is TRBJ1-2 and V is TRBV4-1; TRBD1 is a possible D gene (5 bases). The germline gives CDR1 MGHRA, CDR2 YSYEKL. This CDR3 has 15 residues. Trimming removed 0 bases at V and 4 bases at J, with 12 bases between.

This clone has ten or more counts. The chain is built from TRBV9 and TRBJ2-2, with unresolved D. Germline V gene data show CDR1 as SGDLS and CDR2 as YYNGEE. Trimming cost V 2 bases and J 1 base, with 18 bases left between them. The CDR3 totals 18 residues. The CDR3 DNA is TGTGCCAGCAGCGTTAACCTAGACCCTATGAAGAACACCGGGGAGCTGTTTTTT. Residues: CASSVNLDPMKNTGELFF.

The V gene is TRBV5-1, the J gene TRBJ2-4; possibly TRBD1 for D (6 bases). With 5 bases removed from V and 0 bases from J, the gap between germline ends came to 12 bases. From germline, CDR1 is SGHRS and CDR2 YFSETQ. The CDR3 contains 15 residues. The CDR3 reads CASRPGTLAKNIQYF. The CDR3, as DNA: TGCGCCAGCAGACCTGGGACACTAGCCAAAAACATTCAGTACTTC. The entire variable domain, with the rest obtained from reference TRBV5-1 and TRBJ2-4, is as follows: KAGVTQTPRYLIKTRGQQVTLSCSPISGHRSVSWYQQTPGQGLQFLFEYFSETQRNKGNFPGRFSGRQFSNSRSEMNVSTLELGDSALYLCASRPGTLAKNIQYFGAGTRLSVL.